These T cell receptor beta chains were read from a single sample in a study of blood T cell repertoires in COVID-19. This table comes from immunoSEQ multiplex PCR, and its TCRdb copy is limited to in-frame clones, with some not included. The sample records around 250,000 clones, roughly 86% being singletons. Sequencing was performed on PBMCs or T cells enriched from blood (not recorded which). The receptors come from a woman aged 45-65 years who had recovered from COVID-19. Both conserved end residues are part of each CDR3. A D gene is named only where the DNA matches it firmly. A row's size may be missing; if present it is once, few, many or a size class.

cdr3_length	v_call	clone_size	d_call	j_call	cdr3_nt	cdr3_aa
14	TRBV6-5	.	TRBD1	TRBJ1-2	TGTGCCAGCACTCGGGACAGGGATAACTATGGCTACACCTTC	CASTRDRDNYGYTF
13	TRBV19	few	TRBD2	TRBJ2-7	TGTGCCAGTAGCCTAGCGGGAGGCTACGAGCAGTACTTC	CASSLAGGYEQYF
19	TRBV11-2	.	TRBD2	TRBJ2-3	TGTGCCAGCAGCTCACTCACCGGGACTAGCGGGAGACTCACAGATACGCAGTATTTT	CASSSLTGTSGRLTDTQYF
13	TRBV7-9	.	.	TRBJ1-3	TGTGCCAGCAGCTTAGGGCAGGAAAACACCATATATTTT	CASSLGQENTIYF
15	TRBV7-6	.	TRBD1	TRBJ1-4	TGTGCCAGCAGCCCTACGTGGGACAGAAATGAAAAACTGTTTTTT	CASSPTWDRNEKLFF
15	TRBV5-1	.	TRBD2	TRBJ2-1	TGCGCCAGCAGCGAGGGGACTAGCGGATACAATGAGCAGTTCTTC	CASSEGTSGYNEQFF
15	TRBV5-1	.	TRBD1	TRBJ2-2	TGCGCCAGCAGCTCGGGACAGGGGAACACCGGGGAGCTGTTTTTT	CASSSGQGNTGELFF
16	TRBV3-1/TRBV3-2	.	.	TRBJ1-2	TGTGCCAGCAGCCAAGACTCGCGGACAGTAAACTATGGCTACACCTTC	CASSQDSRTVNYGYTF
14	TRBV27	.	TRBD2	TRBJ2-2	TGTGCCAGCCGACTAGCGGGACACACCGGGGAGCTGTTTTTT	CASRLAGHTGELFF
12	TRBV21-1	.	.	TRBJ1-4	.	CASSNSEKNCFF
13	TRBV3-1/TRBV3-2	few	.	TRBJ2-2	TGTGCCAGCAGCGTGATGGGCGCCGGGGAGCTGTTTTTT	CASSVMGAGELFF
15	TRBV7-2	.	.	TRBJ2-5	TGTGCCAGCAGCAATAGGAGGCACATACAAGAGACCCAGTACTTC	CASSNRRHIQETQYF
16	TRBV5-8	.	.	TRBJ1-4	TGTGCCAGCAGCCCTGATGGGCCCGCTACGTTCGGAAAACTGTTTTTT	CASSPDGPATFGKLFF
16	TRBV13	.	TRBD2	TRBJ2-7	TGTGCCAGCAGCTTAGGAGGGACTAGCGGGTTATACGAGCAGTACTTC	CASSLGGTSGLYEQYF
14	TRBV11-1	.	TRBD1	TRBJ1-2	TGTGCCAGCAGCCCACGACAGGGCCTCTATGGCTACACCTTC	CASSPRQGLYGYTF